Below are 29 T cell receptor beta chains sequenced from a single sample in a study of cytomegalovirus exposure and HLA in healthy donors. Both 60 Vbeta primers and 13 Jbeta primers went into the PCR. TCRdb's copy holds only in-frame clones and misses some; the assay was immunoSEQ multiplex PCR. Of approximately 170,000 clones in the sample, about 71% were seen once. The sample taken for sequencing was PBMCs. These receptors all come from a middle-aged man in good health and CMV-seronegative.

CDR3 nucleotides: TGTGCCAGCAGCCTAAGCTCCTACGAGCAGTACTTC. It encodes CASSLSSYEQYF. The genes are TRBV5-4 and TRBJ2-5; D unresolved. The J call is in doubt because the DNA end fits TRBJ2-7 better. The CDR3 runs 12 residues. Germline V gene data show CDR1 as SGHNT and CDR2 as YYREEE (reference sequence).

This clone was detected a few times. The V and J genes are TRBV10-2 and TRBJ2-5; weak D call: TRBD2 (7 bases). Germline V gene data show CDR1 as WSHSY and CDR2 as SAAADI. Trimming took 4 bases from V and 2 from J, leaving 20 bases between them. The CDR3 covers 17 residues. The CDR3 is CASSGAFARGPQETQYF. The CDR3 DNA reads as TGCGCCAGCAGTGGGGCGTTTGCGCGGGGGCCTCAAGAGACCCAGTACTTC.

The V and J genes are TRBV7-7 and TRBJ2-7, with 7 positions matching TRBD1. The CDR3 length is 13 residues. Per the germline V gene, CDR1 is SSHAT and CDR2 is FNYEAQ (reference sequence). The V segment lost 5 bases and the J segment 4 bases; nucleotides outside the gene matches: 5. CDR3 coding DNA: TGTGCCAGCAGCCAGGGACAGATTTACGAGCAGTACTTC. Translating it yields CASSQGQIYEQYF.

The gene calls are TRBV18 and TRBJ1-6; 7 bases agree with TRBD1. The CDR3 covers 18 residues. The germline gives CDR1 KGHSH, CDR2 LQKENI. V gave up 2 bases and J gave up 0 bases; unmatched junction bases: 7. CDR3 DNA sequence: TGTGCCAGCTCACCAAGGGCGACAGGGAGCTCCTATAATTCACCCCTCCACTTT. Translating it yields CASSPRATGSSYNSPLHF.

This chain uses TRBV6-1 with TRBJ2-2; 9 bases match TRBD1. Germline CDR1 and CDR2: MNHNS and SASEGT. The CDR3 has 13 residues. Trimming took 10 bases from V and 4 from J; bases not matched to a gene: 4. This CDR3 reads CATGQGITGELFF. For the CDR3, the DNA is TGTGCCACCGGACAGGGGATCACCGGGGAGCTGTTTTTT.

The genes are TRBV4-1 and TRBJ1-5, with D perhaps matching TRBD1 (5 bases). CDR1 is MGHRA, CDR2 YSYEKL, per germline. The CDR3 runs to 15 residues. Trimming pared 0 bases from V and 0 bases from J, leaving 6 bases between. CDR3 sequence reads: CASSQDGHSNQPQHF. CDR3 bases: TGCGCCAGCAGCCAAGACGGACATAGCAATCAGCCCCAGCATTTT.

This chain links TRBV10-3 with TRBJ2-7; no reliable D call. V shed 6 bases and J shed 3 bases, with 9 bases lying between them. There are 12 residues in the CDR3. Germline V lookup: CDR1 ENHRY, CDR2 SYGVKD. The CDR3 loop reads CAISQEVYEQYF. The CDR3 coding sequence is TGTGCCATCAGCCAAGAGGTCTACGAGCAGTACTTC.

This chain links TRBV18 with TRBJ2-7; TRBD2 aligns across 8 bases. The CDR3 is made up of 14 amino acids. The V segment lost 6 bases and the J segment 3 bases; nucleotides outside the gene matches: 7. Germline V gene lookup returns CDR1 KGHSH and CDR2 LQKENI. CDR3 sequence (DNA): TGTGCCAGCTCGCCGGTGGGACTAGACTACGAGCAGTACTTC. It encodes CASSPVGLDYEQYF. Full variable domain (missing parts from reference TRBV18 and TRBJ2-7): NAGVMQNPRHLVRRRGQEARLRCSPMKGHSHVYWYRQLPEEGLKFMVYLQKENIIDESGMPKERFSAEFPKEGPSILRIQQVVRGDSAAYFCASSPVGLDYEQYFGPGTRLTVT.

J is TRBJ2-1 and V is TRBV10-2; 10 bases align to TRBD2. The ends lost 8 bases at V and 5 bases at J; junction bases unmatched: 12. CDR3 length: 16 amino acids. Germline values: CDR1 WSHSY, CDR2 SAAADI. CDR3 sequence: CASLKGSGGADNEQFF. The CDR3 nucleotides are TGCGCCAGCCTCAAAGGGAGCGGGGGGGCCGACAATGAGCAGTTCTTC.

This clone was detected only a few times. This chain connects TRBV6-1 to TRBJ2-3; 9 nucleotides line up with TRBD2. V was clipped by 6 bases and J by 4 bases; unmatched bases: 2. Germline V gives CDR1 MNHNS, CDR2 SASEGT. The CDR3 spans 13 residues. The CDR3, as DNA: TGTGCCAGCAGAGCGGGGGGACCAGATACGCAGTATTTT. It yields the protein CASRAGGPDTQYF.

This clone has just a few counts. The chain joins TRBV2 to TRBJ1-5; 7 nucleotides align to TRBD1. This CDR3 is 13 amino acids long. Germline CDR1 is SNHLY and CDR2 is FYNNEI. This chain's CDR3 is CAIKGASDQPQHF. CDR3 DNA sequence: TGTGCAATTAAGGGGGCGAGTGATCAGCCCCAGCATTTT.

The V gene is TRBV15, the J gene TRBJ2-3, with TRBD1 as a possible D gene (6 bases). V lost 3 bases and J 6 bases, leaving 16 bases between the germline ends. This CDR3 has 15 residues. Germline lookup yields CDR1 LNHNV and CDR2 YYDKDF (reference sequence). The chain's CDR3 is CATSRARGIADTQYF. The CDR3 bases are TGTGCCACCAGCAGGGCCAGGGGCATAGCGGATACGCAGTATTTT.

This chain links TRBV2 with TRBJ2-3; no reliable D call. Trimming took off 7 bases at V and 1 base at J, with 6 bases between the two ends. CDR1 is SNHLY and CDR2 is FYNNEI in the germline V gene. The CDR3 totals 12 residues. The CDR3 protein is CASTRGTDTQYF. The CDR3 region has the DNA TGTGCCAGCACCCGGGGCACAGATACGCAGTATTTT.

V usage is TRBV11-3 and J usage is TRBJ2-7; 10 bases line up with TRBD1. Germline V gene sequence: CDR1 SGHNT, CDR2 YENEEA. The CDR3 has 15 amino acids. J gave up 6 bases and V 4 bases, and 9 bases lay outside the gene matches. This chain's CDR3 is CASSSSGTGEGEQYF. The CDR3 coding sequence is TGTGCCAGCAGCTCCTCTGGGACAGGGGAGGGCGAGCAGTACTTC.

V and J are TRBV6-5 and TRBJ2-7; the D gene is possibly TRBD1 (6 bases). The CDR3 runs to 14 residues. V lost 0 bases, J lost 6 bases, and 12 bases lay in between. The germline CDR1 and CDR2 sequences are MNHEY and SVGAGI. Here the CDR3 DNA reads TGTGCCAGCAGTTACTCACAGGGTTCTTCCGAGCAGTACTTC. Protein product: CASSYSQGSSEQYF.

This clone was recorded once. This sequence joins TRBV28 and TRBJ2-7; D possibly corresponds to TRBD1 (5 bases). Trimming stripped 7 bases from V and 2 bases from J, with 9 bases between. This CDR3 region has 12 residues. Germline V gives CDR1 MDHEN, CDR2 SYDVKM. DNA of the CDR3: TGTGCCAGCACCTCAGGGCCCTACGAGCAGTACTTC. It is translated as CASTSGPYEQYF.

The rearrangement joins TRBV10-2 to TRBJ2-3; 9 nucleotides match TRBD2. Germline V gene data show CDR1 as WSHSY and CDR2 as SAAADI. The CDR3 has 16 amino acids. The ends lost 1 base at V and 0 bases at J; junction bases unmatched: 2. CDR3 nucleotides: TGCGCCAGCAGTGAGTTTGCGGGGGGGAGCACAGATACGCAGTATTTT. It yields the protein CASSEFAGGSTDTQYF.

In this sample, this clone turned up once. The CDR3 nucleotides read TGTGCCTGGATATGGTTCTTCGGACAGGGGGCTCTGCAGCCCCAGCATTTT. It is translated as CAWIWFFGQGALQPQHF. The V and J genes are TRBV30 and TRBJ1-5; TRBD1 matches 11 bases. The germline V gene encodes CDR1 GTSNPN and CDR2 SVGIG (reference sequence). The CDR3 sequence is 17 residues long. J was trimmed by 7 bases and V by 4 bases; bases with no gene match: 15.

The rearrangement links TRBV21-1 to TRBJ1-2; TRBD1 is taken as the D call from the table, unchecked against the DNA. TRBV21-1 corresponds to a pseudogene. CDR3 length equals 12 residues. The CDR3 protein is CASSRGGNGYTF. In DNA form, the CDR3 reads TGTGCCAGCAGCAGAGGGGGCAATGGCTACACCTTC.

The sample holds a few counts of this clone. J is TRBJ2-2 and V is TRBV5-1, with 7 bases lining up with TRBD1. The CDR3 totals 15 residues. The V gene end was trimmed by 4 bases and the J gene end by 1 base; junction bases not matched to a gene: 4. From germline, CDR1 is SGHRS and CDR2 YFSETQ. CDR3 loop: CASSVRDRNTGELFF. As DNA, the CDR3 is TGCGCCAGCAGCGTCCGGGACAGGAACACCGGGGAGCTGTTTTTT.

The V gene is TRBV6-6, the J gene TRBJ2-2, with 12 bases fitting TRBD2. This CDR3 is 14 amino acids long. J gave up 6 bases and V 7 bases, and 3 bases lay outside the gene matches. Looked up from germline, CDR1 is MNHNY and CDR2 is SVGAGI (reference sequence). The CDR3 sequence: CASTRLAGAGELFF. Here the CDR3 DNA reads TGTGCCAGCACCAGACTAGCGGGGGCCGGGGAGCTGTTTTTT.

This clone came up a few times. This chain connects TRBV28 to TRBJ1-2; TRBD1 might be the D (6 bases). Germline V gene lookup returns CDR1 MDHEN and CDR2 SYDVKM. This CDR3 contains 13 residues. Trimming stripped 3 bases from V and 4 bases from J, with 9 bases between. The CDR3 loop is CASSFHRAYGYTF. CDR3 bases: TGTGCCAGCAGTTTCCACAGGGCCTATGGCTACACCTTC.

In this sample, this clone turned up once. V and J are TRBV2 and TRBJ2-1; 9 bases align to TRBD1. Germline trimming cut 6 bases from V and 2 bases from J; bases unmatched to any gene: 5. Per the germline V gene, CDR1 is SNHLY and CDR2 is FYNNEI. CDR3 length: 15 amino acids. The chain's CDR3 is CASRRGQGPYNEQFF. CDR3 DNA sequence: TGTGCCAGCAGGCGCGGACAGGGGCCCTACAATGAGCAGTTCTTC.

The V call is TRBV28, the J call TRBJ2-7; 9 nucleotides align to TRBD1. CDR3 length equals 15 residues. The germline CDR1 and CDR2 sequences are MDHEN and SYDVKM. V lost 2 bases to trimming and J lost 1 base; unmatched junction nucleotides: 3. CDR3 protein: CASSLAGTGSYEQYF. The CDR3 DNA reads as TGTGCCAGCAGTTTAGCCGGGACAGGGTCCTACGAGCAGTACTTC.

CDR3 nucleotides: TGTGCCAGCAGCTCGGGATATAACTATGGCTACACCTTC. Translating it yields CASSSGYNYGYTF. The rearrangement links TRBV5-6 to TRBJ1-2; no clear D. Trimming removed 3 bases from V and 1 base from J, with 7 bases in between. The germline CDR1 and CDR2 sequences are SGHDT and YYEEEE. This CDR3 spans 13 amino acids.

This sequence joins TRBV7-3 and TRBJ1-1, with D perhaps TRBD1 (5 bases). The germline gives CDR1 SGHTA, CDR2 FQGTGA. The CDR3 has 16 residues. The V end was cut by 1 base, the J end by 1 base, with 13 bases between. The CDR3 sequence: CASSLMPGSANTEAFF. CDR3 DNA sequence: TGTGCCAGCAGCTTAATGCCAGGGTCCGCGAACACTGAAGCTTTCTTT.

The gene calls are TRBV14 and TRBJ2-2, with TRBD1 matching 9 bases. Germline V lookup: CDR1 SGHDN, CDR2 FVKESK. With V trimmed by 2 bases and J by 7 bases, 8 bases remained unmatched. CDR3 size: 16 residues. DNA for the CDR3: TGTGCCAGCAGCCAATACCCGGGACAGGGAATCGGGGAGCTGTTTTTT. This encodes CASSQYPGQGIGELFF.

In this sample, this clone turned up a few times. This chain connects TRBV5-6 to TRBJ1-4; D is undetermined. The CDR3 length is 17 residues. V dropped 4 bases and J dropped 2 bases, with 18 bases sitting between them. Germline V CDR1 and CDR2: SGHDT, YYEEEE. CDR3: CASSPFLVRGTNEKLFF. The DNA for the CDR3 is TGTGCCAGCAGCCCATTTCTGGTGCGCGGTACTAATGAAAAACTGTTTTTT.

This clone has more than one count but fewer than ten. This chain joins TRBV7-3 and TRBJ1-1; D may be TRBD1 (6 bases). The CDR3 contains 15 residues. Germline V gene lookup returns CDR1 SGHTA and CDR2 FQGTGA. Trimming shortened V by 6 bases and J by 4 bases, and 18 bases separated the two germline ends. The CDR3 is CASSPGTSVFTEAFF. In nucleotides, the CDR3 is TGTGCCAGCAGTCCCGGGACATCAGTTTTCACTGAAGCTTTCTTT.